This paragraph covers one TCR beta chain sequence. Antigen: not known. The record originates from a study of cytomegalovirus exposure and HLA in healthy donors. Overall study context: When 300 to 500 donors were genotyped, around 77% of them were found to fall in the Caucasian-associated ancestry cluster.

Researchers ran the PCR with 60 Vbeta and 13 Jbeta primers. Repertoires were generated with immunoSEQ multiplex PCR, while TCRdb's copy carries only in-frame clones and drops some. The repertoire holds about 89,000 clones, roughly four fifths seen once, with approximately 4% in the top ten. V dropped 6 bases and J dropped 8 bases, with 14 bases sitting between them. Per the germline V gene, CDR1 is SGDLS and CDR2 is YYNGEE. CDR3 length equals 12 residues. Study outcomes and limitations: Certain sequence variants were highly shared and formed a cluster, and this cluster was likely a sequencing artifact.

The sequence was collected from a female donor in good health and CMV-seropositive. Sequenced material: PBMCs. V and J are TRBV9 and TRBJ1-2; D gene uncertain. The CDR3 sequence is CASTPPRGGYTF. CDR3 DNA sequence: TGTGCCAGCACCCCACCTCGGGGAGGCTACACCTTC.